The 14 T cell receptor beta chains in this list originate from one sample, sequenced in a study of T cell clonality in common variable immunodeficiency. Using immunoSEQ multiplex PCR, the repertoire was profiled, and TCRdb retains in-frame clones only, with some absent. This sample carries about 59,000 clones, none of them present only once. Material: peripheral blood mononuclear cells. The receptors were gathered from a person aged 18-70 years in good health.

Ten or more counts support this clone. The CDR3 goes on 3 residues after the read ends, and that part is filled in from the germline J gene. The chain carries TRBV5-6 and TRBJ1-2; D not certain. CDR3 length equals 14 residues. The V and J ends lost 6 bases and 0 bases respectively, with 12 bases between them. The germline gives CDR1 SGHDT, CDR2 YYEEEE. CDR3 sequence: CASTLKRANYGYTF. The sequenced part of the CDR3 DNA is TGTGCCAGCACCCTAAAGAGGGCTAACTATGGC.

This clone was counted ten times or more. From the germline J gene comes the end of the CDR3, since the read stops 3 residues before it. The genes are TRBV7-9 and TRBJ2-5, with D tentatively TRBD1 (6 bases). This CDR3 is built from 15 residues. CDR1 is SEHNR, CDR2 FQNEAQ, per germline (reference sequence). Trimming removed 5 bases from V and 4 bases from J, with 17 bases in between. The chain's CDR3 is CASSPRTASRETQYF. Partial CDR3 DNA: TGTGCCAGCAGCCCCCGGACAGCCTCGAGAGAGACC.

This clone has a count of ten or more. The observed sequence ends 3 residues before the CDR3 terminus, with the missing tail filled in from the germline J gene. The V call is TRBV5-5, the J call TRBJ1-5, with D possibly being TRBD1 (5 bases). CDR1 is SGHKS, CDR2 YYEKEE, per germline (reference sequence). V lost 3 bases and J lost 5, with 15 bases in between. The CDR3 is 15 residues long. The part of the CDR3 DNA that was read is TGTGCCAGCAGCTCTGAACCGACAGCACATCAGCCC. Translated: CASSSEPTAHQP. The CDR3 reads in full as CASSSEPTAHQPQHF. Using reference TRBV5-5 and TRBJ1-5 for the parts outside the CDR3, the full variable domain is DAGVTQSPTHLIKTRGQQVTLRCSPISGHKSVSWYQQVLGQGPQFIFQYYEKEERGRGNFPDRFSARQFPNYSSELNVNALLLGDSALYLCASSSEPTAHQPQHFGDGTRLSIL.

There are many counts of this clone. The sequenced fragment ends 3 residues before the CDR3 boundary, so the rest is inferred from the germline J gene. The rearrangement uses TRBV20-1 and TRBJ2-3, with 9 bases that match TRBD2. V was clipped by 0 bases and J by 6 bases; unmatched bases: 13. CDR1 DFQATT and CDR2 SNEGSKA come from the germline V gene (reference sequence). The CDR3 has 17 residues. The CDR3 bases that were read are TGCAGTGCTAGAGATCTATTGGCGGGGGGGCCGGAGGATACG. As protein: CSARDLLAGGPEDT. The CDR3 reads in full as CSARDLLAGGPEDTQYF.

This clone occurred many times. Incomplete CDR3 DNA: TGCAGTGCCCTTGACAGGGCCTCTGGAAACACC. This sequence encodes CSALDRASGNT. The CDR3, in full, reads CSALDRASGNTIYF. This sequence joins TRBV20-1 and TRBJ1-3; 7 nucleotides match TRBD1. With the read ending 3 residues before the CDR3 end, the germline J gene is used to fill in that end. This CDR3 has 14 residues. The germline V gene has CDR1 DFQATT and CDR2 SNEGSKA (reference sequence). V lost 6 bases, J lost 0 bases, and 5 bases stayed unmatched.

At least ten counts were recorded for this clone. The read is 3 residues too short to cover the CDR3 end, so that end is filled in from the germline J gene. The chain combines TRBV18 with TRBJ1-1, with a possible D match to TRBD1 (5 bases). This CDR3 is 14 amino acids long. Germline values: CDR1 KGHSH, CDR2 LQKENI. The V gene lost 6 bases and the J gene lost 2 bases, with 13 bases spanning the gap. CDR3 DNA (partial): TGTGCCAGCTCCCAGGGATGGAGAAACACTGAA. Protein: CASSQGWRNTE. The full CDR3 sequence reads CASSQGWRNTEAFF.

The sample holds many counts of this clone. The covered CDR3 bases are TGTGCCACCAGTGATGCACAGGTTCACACAGATACG. Translated, it gives CATSDAQVHTDT. The full CDR3 protein is CATSDAQVHTDTQYF. V and J are TRBV24-1 and TRBJ2-3; possible D gene TRBD1, 5 bases. The CDR3 goes on 3 residues after the read ends, and that part is filled in from the germline J gene. V lost 3 bases and J lost 2, with 11 bases in between. This CDR3 spans 15 amino acids. The germline V gene encodes CDR1 KGHDR and CDR2 SFDVKD.

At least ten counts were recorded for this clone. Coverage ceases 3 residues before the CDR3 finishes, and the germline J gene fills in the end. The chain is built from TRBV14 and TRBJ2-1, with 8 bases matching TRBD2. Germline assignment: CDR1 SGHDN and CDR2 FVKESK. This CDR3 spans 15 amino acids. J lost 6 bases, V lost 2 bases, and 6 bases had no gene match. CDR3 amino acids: CASSQLGGAINEQFF. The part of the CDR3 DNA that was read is TGTGCCAGCAGCCAACTCGGGGGGGCCATCAATGAG.

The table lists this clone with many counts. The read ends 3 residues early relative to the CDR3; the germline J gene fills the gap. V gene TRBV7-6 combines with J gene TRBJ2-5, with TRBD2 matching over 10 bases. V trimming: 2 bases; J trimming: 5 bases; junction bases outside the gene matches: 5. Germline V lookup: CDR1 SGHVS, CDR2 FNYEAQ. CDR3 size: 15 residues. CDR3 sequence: CASSLLAGGPETQYF. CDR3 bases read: TGTGCCAGCAGCTTATTAGCGGGGGGTCCGGAGACC.

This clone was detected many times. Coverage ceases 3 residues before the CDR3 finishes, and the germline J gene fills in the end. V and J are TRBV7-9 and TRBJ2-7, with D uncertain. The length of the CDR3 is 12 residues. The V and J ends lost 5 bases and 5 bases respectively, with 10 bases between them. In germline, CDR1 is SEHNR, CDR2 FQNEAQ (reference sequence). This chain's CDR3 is CASSTESHEQYF. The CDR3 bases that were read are TGTGCCAGCAGCACCGAAAGCCACGAG. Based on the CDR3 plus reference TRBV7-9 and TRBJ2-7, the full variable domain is DTGVSQNPRHKITKRGQNVTFRCDPISEHNRLYWYRQTLGQGPEFLTYFQNEAQLEKSRLLSDRFSAERPKGSFSTLEIQRTEQGDSAMYLCASSTESHEQYFGPGTRLTVT.

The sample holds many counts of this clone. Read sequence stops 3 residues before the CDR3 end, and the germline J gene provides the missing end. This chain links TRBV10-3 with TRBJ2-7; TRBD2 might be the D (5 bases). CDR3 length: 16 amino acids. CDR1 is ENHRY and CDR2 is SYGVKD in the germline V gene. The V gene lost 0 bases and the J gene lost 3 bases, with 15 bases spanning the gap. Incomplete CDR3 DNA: TGTGCCATCAGTGAGTCGATCCCGCACAGCGGCTACGAG. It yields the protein CAISESIPHSGYE. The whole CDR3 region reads CAISESIPHSGYEQYF.

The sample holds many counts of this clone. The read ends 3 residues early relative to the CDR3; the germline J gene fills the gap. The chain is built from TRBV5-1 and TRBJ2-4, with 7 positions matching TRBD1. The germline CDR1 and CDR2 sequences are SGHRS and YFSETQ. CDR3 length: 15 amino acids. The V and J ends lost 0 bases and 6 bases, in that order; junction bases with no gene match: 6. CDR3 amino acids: CASSLGVQGRNIQYF. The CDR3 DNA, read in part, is TGCGCCAGCAGCTTGGGGGTACAGGGGCGAAACATT.

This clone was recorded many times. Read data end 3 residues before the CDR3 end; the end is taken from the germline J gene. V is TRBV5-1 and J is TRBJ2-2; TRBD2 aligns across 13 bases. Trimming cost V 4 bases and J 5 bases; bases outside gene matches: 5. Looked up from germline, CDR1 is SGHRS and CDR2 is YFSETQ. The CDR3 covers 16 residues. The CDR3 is CASSLGTSGVTGELFF. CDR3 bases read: TGCGCCAGCAGCCTTGGGACTAGCGGGGTAACCGGGGAG.

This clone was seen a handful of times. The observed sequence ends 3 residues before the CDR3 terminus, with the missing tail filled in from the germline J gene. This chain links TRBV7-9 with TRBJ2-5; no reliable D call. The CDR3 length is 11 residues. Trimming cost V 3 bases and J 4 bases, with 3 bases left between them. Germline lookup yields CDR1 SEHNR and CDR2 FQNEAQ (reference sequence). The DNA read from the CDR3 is TGTGCCAGCAGCTTTAGAGAGACC. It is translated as CASSFRET. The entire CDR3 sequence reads CASSFRETQYF.